A single sample is the source of the 23 T cell receptor beta chains below, sequenced in a study of T-cell reconstitution after alpha-beta-depleted transplantation in children. A TCRbeta library incorporating unique molecular identifiers was prepared. MiXCR was run by TCRdb on the PCR reads, yielding one entry per CDR3 protein. The table has 420,000 or so distinct CDR3 sequences, roughly a tenth seen once. The starting material was PBMCs from the stem cell graft donor, obtained from the stem cell graft. The receptors were gathered from a human donor who donated a stem cell graft to a child with acute myeloid leukemia.

Only a few counts were recorded for this clonotype. The rearrangement links TRBV3-1 to TRBJ1-6; D call uncertain. V gave up 0 bases and J gave up 16 bases, with 10 bases separating them. CDR1 is LGHDT, CDR2 YNNKEL, per germline (reference sequence). The CDR3 has 12 amino acids. The CDR3 DNA reads as TGTGCCAGCAGCCAAGATAGGAGGAGACTCCACTTT. This encodes CASSQDRRRLHF.

A few counts support this clonotype. V usage is TRBV4-1 and J usage is TRBJ2-2, with 12 bases identical to TRBD2. The CDR3 is made up of 20 amino acids. In germline, CDR1 is MGHRA, CDR2 YSYEKL. The V and J ends lost 5 bases and 2 bases, in that order; junction bases with no gene match: 15. CDR3: CASSVRLAGASVGNTGELFF. The CDR3 DNA is TGCGCCAGCAGCGTCCGACTAGCGGGAGCGTCGGTGGGAAACACCGGGGAGCTGTTTTTT.

The V call is TRBV7-2, the J call TRBJ2-5; D perhaps matches TRBD1 (6 bases). The germline gives CDR1 SGHTA, CDR2 FQGNSA. V was trimmed by 1 base and J by 2 bases, leaving 14 bases between them. The CDR3 loop spans 16 amino acids. CDR3 sequence: CASSLDGRGRQETQYF. CDR3 sequence (DNA): TGTGCCAGCAGCTTAGACGGCAGGGGCCGACAAGAGACCCAGTACTTC.

This clonotype came up many times. V usage is TRBV18 and J usage is TRBJ2-7; D is undetermined. V lost 3 bases and J 2 bases, leaving 8 bases between the germline ends. The CDR3 is made up of 13 amino acids. CDR1 is KGHSH, CDR2 LQKENI, per germline. The CDR3 spells CASSPAAAYEQYV. CDR3 in DNA: TGTGCCAGCTCACCGGCGGCAGCCTACGAGCAGTACGTC.

This clonotype occurred many times. The chain is built from TRBV25-1 and TRBJ1-1, with TRBD1 as a possible D gene (6 bases). The germline gives CDR1 MGHDK, CDR2 SYGVNS. Trimming left V 2 bases short and J 3 bases short, with 13 bases between. This CDR3 spans 15 amino acids. Written as DNA, the CDR3 is TGTGCCAGCAGTGAAAGGCCGGGGGCGGACACTGAAGCTTTCTTT. This codes for CASSERPGADTEAFF.

This clonotype was seen a few times. The chain combines TRBV15 with TRBJ1-1; 8 nucleotides match TRBD1. CDR3 length: 17 amino acids. The V segment lost 2 bases and the J segment 1 base; nucleotides outside the gene matches: 9. Germline CDR1 and CDR2: LNHNV and YYDKDF (reference sequence). The CDR3 region has the DNA TGTGCCACCAGCAGAAATATTGGACAGGGCGGGAACACTGAAGCTTTCTTT. Translating it yields CATSRNIGQGGNTEAFF.

This chain links TRBV11-2 with TRBJ2-5; 8 bases match TRBD1. The junction had 6 bases not matched to a gene; V was cut back by 5 bases and J by 1 base. Germline CDR1 is SGHAT and CDR2 is FQNNGV. The CDR3 contains 15 residues. CDR3 amino acids: CASSGQGLIQETQYF. CDR3 sequence (DNA): TGTGCCAGCAGCGGACAGGGCCTCATCCAAGAGACCCAGTACTTC.

The chain carries TRBV12-5 and TRBJ1-1; D uncertain. CDR1 and CDR2 from the germline V gene are LGHNT and FRNRAP. Trimming removed 4 bases from V and 1 base from J, with 7 bases in between. The CDR3 extends over 13 amino acids. In DNA form, the CDR3 reads TGTGCTAGTGGTTACACCCCGAACACTGAAGCTTTCTTT. Protein sequence: CASGYTPNTEAFF.

Only a few counts were recorded for this clonotype. This sequence joins TRBV2 and TRBJ1-2, with 8 bases identical to TRBD1. Germline V gene data show CDR1 as SNHLY and CDR2 as FYNNEI. The CDR3 loop spans 15 amino acids. Germline trimming cut 2 bases from V and 4 bases from J; bases unmatched to any gene: 6. The CDR3, as DNA: TGTGCCAGCAGTGAACACCCGACAGGGGTCTATGGCTACACCTTC. Its protein is CASSEHPTGVYGYTF.

The chain couples TRBV6-5 to TRBJ1-2; 8 nucleotides line up with TRBD1. Germline assignment: CDR1 MNHEY and CDR2 SVGAGI. This CDR3 is 14 amino acids long. V lost 2 bases, J lost 7 bases, and 6 bases stayed unmatched. The CDR3 bases are TGTGCCAGCAGTTACGGACAGGGACAGAGTGGCTACACCTTC. Protein: CASSYGQGQSGYTF.

This clonotype showed up just a few times. J is TRBJ2-3 and V is TRBV27; D uncertain. Germline CDR1 and CDR2: MNHEY and SMNVEV (reference sequence). The CDR3 is 14 residues long. Trimming removed 3 bases at V and 4 bases at J, with 11 bases between. Here the CDR3 DNA reads TGTGCCAGCAGTTTGTGGAGCACTGCAGATACGCAGTATTTT. It translates to CASSLWSTADTQYF.

Here the CDR3 DNA reads TGTGCCAGCGAGTCTAGCGGGAGCTCCTACAATGAGCAGTTCTTC. It specifies CASESSGSSYNEQFF. This chain connects TRBV6-2 or TRBV6-3 to TRBJ2-1, with 10 bases that match TRBD2. Germline lookup yields CDR1 MNHEY and CDR2 SVGEGT. V lost 8 bases, J lost 0 bases, and 4 bases stayed unmatched. This CDR3 has 15 residues.

The genes are TRBV9 and TRBJ2-2, with D possibly matching TRBD2 (6 bases). The V end lost 3 bases, the J end lost 6 bases, and 15 bases lay between the germline ends. The CDR3 sequence is 15 residues long. CDR1 is SGDLS and CDR2 is YYNGEE in the germline V gene. The CDR3 sequence: CASSARGTPPGELFF. CDR3 coding DNA: TGTGCCAGCAGCGCCCGCGGGACCCCTCCCGGGGAGCTGTTTTTT.

The CDR3: CASSPPGTGVDTQYF. The CDR3 DNA follows: TGTGCCAGCAGCCCCCCCGGGACAGGGGTGGATACGCAGTATTTT. The chain recombines TRBV3-1 with TRBJ2-3, with TRBD1 matching over 10 bases. This CDR3 is 15 amino acids long. V dropped 4 bases and J dropped 6; count of bases not matched to a gene: 7. Germline CDR1 reads LGHDT; CDR2 reads YNNKEL (reference sequence).

The sample holds a few counts of this clonotype. The chain uses TRBV20-1 and TRBJ1-3; perhaps TRBD1 as D (5 bases). The CDR3 loop spans 12 amino acids. The V end was cut by 2 bases, the J end by 8 bases, with 10 bases between. CDR1 and CDR2 (germline): DFQATT, SNEGSKA (reference sequence). CDR3 region: CSARRGGDTIYF. The CDR3 DNA sequence: TGCAGTGCTAGACGGGGGGGAGACACCATATATTTT.

This chain connects TRBV29-1 to TRBJ2-1, with a possible D match to TRBD1 (5 bases). The CDR3 is made up of 13 amino acids. With 3 bases removed from V and 5 bases from J, the gap between germline ends came to 11 bases. Germline V gene lookup returns CDR1 SQVTM and CDR2 ANQGSEA. CDR3 amino acids: CSVDPTANNEQFF. CDR3 in DNA: TGCAGCGTTGACCCGACAGCAAACAATGAGCAGTTCTTC.

The rearrangement joins TRBV18 to TRBJ2-3; D gene uncertain. The V gene's germline CDR1 is KGHSH and CDR2 LQKENI. Trimming cost V 3 bases and J 0 bases, with 7 bases left between them. CDR3 length equals 14 residues. The CDR3 region is CASSPLPSTDTQYF. As DNA, the CDR3 is TGTGCCAGCTCACCGCTCCCTAGCACAGATACGCAGTATTTT.

The chain is built from TRBV3-1 and TRBJ2-1, with D perhaps TRBD1 (6 bases). The V end was cut by 4 bases, the J end by 5 bases, with 12 bases between. The CDR3 loop spans 14 amino acids. Germline V gene lookup returns CDR1 LGHDT and CDR2 YNNKEL (reference sequence). This chain's CDR3 is CASSPVGGDNEQFF. The CDR3 nucleotides read TGTGCCAGCAGCCCCGTAGGGGGAGACAATGAGCAGTTCTTC.

This clonotype was picked up a small number of times. The chain recombines TRBV20-1 with TRBJ2-5; possibly TRBD2 for D (6 bases). The germline V gene has CDR1 DFQATT and CDR2 SNEGSKA (reference sequence). The V end lost 6 bases, the J end lost 4 bases, and 24 bases lay between the germline ends. The CDR3 loop spans 16 amino acids. The DNA of the CDR3 is TGCAGTGCCCCAGAGATGGGACGGGGGAGAGGAGAGACCCAGTACTTC. Residues: CSAPEMGRGRGETQYF.

The DNA of the CDR3 is TGCAGCGTTGAGGCGACTAGCGGGGGGGCCGGGGAGCAGTTCTTC. This encodes CSVEATSGGAGEQFF. The V call is TRBV29-1, the J call TRBJ2-1; 14 nucleotides line up with TRBD2. Germline values: CDR1 SQVTM, CDR2 ANQGSEA. This CDR3 spans 15 amino acids. V dropped 3 bases and J dropped 10; count of bases not matched to a gene: 8.

The chain is built from TRBV20-1 and TRBJ1-4; D not resolved. V was pared by 3 bases and J by 8 bases, with 13 bases between. Germline CDR1 is DFQATT and CDR2 is SNEGSKA (reference sequence). The CDR3 sequence is 13 residues long. In DNA form, the CDR3 reads TGCAGTGCTAGTGTGCCTGGGAGGGAAAAACTGTTTTTT. Protein: CSASVPGREKLFF.

The gene calls are TRBV19 and TRBJ1-4, with D tentatively TRBD1 (6 bases). Germline CDR1 is LNHDA and CDR2 is SQIVND (reference sequence). Trimming shortened V by 7 bases and J by 5 bases, and 11 bases separated the two germline ends. This CDR3 spans 13 amino acids. The CDR3 sequence is CASNGQMNEKLFF. The CDR3 nucleotides read TGTGCCAGTAACGGACAGATGAATGAAAAACTGTTTTTT.

This clonotype was counted ten times or more. The chain is built from TRBV5-1 and TRBJ2-3, with TRBD2 matching over 8 bases. The CDR3 sequence is 15 residues long. Germline CDR1 reads SGHRS; CDR2 reads YFSETQ. V lost 0 bases and J lost 3; bases outside the gene matches: 3. CDR3 sequence: CASSLGAGATDTQYF. The CDR3 DNA sequence: TGCGCCAGCAGCTTGGGAGCGGGAGCAACAGATACGCAGTATTTT.